Listed below are T cell receptor beta chains from one sample, sequenced in a study of shared clonotypes between healthy human individuals. Generated by immunoSEQ multiplex PCR, the TCRdb table keeps only in-frame clones and is missing some. The sample consists of around 440,000 clones, roughly three quarters of them appearing once. Input material: PBMCs. Every receptor here comes from a woman in her thirties or forties in good health. Some clones in this sample may be carry-over from other donors' samples. CDR3s include the opening cysteine and the closing phenylalanine or tryptophan. D genes are given only for firm matches. Only some rows state a clone size, as once, few, many or a class for expanded clones.

CDR3 DNA	CDR3 protein	V gene	D gene	J gene	clone size
TGTGCCTGGAGTGGGGGACAGGGGGATGGAAACACCATATATTTT	CAWSGGQGDGNTIYF	TRBV30	TRBD1	TRBJ1-3	.
TGTGCCAGCAGCCAAGGGGGATGGACTGAAGCTTTCTTT	CASSQGGWTEAFF	TRBV14	.	TRBJ1-1	.
TGTGCCAGCAGTGTTCGACAGATTTATGGCTACACCTTC	CASSVRQIYGYTF	TRBV6-1	.	TRBJ1-2	.
TGTGCCAGCAGCTGGCCCGGGACAGGGGGGCATGGCTACACCTTC	CASSWPGTGGHGYTF	TRBV5-6	TRBD1	TRBJ1-2	few
TGCAGTGCTCGACAGGGATACGAGCAGTACTTC	CSARQGYEQYF	TRBV20-1	TRBD1	TRBJ2-7	.
TGTGCCAGCGCCAGACAGGAGCTACTCTCTGGAAACACCATATATTTT	CASARQELLSGNTIYF	TRBV6-6	.	TRBJ1-3	.
TGTGCCTGGAGTGACCCGGAGAGGTATGGCTACACCTTC	CAWSDPERYGYTF	TRBV30	.	TRBJ1-2	few
TGCGCCAGCAGCCAAGATCGGCTGCTCTCTGGAAACACCATATATTTT	CASSQDRLLSGNTIYF	TRBV4-3	.	TRBJ1-3	.
TGTGCCAGCAGTTTCCCTATACGGTCCCAAAGTGATGAGCAGTTCTTC	CASSFPIRSQSDEQFF	TRBV28	.	TRBJ2-1	.
TGTGCCAGCTCACCTCCTAGCGGGAGGGGTGAGCAGTTCTTC	CASSPPSGRGEQFF	TRBV18	TRBD2	TRBJ2-1	few
TGTGCCAGCAGCTTGGGTGGGTCGGTTGGTGAAAAACTGTTTTTT	CASSLGGSVGEKLFF	TRBV5-5	.	TRBJ1-4	.
TGTGCCAGCAGTTATCTGGGACAGGGAATCTACGAGCAGTACTTC	CASSYLGQGIYEQYF	TRBV6-5	TRBD1	TRBJ2-7	.
TGTGCCAGCAGTTTTAGGGGGACCCTTGTCGAGCAGTACTTC	CASSFRGTLVEQYF	TRBV28	.	TRBJ2-7	once
TGTAGTATGCTAGCGGCCTACGAGCAGTACTTC	CSMLAAYEQYF	TRBV20-1	TRBD2	TRBJ2-7	.
TGTGCCAGCAGTTACGACAGCACCCTCATAGAGCAGTTCTTC	CASSYDSTLIEQFF	TRBV6-5	.	TRBJ2-1	few
TGCAGCGTTGAGCAGGGTGGACTAGCGGGGAACACCGGGGAGCTGTTTTTT	CSVEQGGLAGNTGELFF	TRBV29-1	TRBD2	TRBJ2-2	.
TGTGCCAGCAGCCCCGGGACAGTACAAGAGACCCAGTACTTC	CASSPGTVQETQYF	TRBV7-2	TRBD1	TRBJ2-5	.
TGTGCCAGCACATTATACACAGATACGCAGTATTTT	CASTLYTDTQYF	TRBV7-9	.	TRBJ2-3	.
TGTGCCAGCAGGCCCTATGGAGGGGGGACTGAAGCTTTCTTT	CASRPYGGGTEAFF	TRBV28	.	TRBJ1-1	.
TGCGCCAGCAGCCAGGGGACTAGATTCTACAATGAGCAGTTCTTC	CASSQGTRFYNEQFF	TRBV5-1	TRBD2	TRBJ2-1	many
TGTGCCAGCAGTTTCCGGGGAAATGAAAAACTGTTTTTT	CASSFRGNEKLFF	TRBV27	.	TRBJ1-4	.
TGTGCCAGCCAACGACAGGGTAATAGCAATCAGCCCCAGCATTTT	CASQRQGNSNQPQHF	TRBV6-1	TRBD1	TRBJ1-5	.
TGTGCCAGCAGTCCCGGACAGCTGGAGGTTGAAGCTTTCTTT	CASSPGQLEVEAFF	TRBV28	.	TRBJ1-1	few
TGCGCCAGCAGCCAAGGGGGATCGACAGGTCCATGGGAGACCCAGTACTTC	CASSQGGSTGPWETQYF	TRBV4-1	.	TRBJ2-5	.
TGTGCCAGCAGCTTCTCTCACGCCATGAACACTGAAGCTTTCTTT	CASSFSHAMNTEAFF	TRBV7-8	.	TRBJ1-1	.
TGTGCCAGCAGCTTAGATAGCGGGAACTACTACGAGCAGTACTTC	CASSLDSGNYYEQYF	TRBV11-3	TRBD2	TRBJ2-7	.
TGTGCCAGCAGTTTCCGGTTCGGGGTGACGGGCAATGAGCAGTTCTTC	CASSFRFGVTGNEQFF	TRBV28	.	TRBJ2-1	.
TGTGCCAGCAGCTCCGGGACATATAATTCACCCCTCCACTTT	CASSSGTYNSPLHF	TRBV7-3	.	TRBJ1-6	.
TGCGCCAGCAGTGATGTGTGGGCAGGCGATGGCTACACCTTC	CASSDVWAGDGYTF	TRBV10-2	.	TRBJ1-2	.
TGTGCCAGCAGCGTAGTCGGGAGGGGCGAGCAGTACTTC	CASSVVGRGEQYF	TRBV9	TRBD2	TRBJ2-7	.
TGTGCCAGCAGCTGGCAGGGTGGTAGTGGCTACACCTTC	CASSWQGGSGYTF	TRBV7-2	.	TRBJ1-2	.
TGTGCCAGCAGAGAGGGACGGCTCTACGAGCAGTACTTC	CASREGRLYEQYF	TRBV6-1	.	TRBJ2-7	.
TGCGCCAGCAGCCCGGACAGAGCTAATGAAAAACTGTTTTTT	CASSPDRANEKLFF	TRBV5-1	.	TRBJ1-4	.
TGTGCCATCAGTGAGTCCGGGGCAGGGAAGCCTCGAAACACTGAAGCTTTCTTT	CAISESGAGKPRNTEAFF	TRBV10-3	.	TRBJ1-1	.
TGTGCCAGCAGTCGACGCGGGGTAGACACTGAAGCTTTCTTT	CASSRRGVDTEAFF	TRBV27	.	TRBJ1-1	.
TGTGCCAGCAGTGAAGGTTTCAGTCTATACAATGAGCAGTTCTTC	CASSEGFSLYNEQFF	TRBV2	.	TRBJ2-1	.
TGTGCCATCAGCCCCGGCTCTGGGGCCAACGTCCTGACTTTC	CAISPGSGANVLTF	TRBV10-3	.	TRBJ2-6	few
TGCGCCAGCAGCTTGGCTCTCCGGGACAGGGTGAACACTGAAGCTTTCTTT	CASSLALRDRVNTEAFF	TRBV5-1	TRBD1	TRBJ1-1	.
TGTGCCAGTAGATCCGGGTACCTGAACACTGAAGCTTTCTTT	CASRSGYLNTEAFF	TRBV19	.	TRBJ1-1	.
TGTGCCAGCTCACCCCGACAGGGGGCATCCTACAATGAGCAGTTCTTC	CASSPRQGASYNEQFF	TRBV18	TRBD1	TRBJ2-1	.
TGTGCCAGCAGTGAACTGGCAGGGGTACCTTCCGAGCAGTACTTC	CASSELAGVPSEQYF	TRBV6-1	.	TRBJ2-7	.
TGTGCCAGCAGTTACTCTAGCGGGAGTAGCGACGAGCAGTACTTC	CASSYSSGSSDEQYF	TRBV4-2	TRBD2	TRBJ2-7	.